This passage covers 4 T cell receptor beta chains from one sample sequenced in a study of cytomegalovirus exposure and HLA in healthy donors. Profiling relied on immunoSEQ multiplex PCR, and the TCRdb table lists in-frame clones only, not all of them. The data hold about 330,000 clones, with roughly 88% observed a single time. Sequenced material: PBMCs. Every receptor here comes from a woman aged 18 to 35 in good health and CMV-seronegative.

The chain is built from TRBV27 and TRBJ2-3, with TRBD2 identical over 9 bases. The trim removed 2 bases at V and 2 bases at J, leaving 23 bases unmatched. CDR3 size: 22 residues. Germline values: CDR1 MNHEY, CDR2 SMNVEV (reference sequence). This CDR3 reads CASSLHVRASGTNYYHTDTQYF. For the CDR3, the DNA is TGTGCCAGCAGTTTACATGTCCGGGCTAGCGGGACCAACTACTATCACACAGATACGCAGTATTTT.

The rearrangement links TRBV4-3 to TRBJ1-5; 7 bases fit TRBD1. The CDR3 loop spans 18 amino acids. The V segment lost 4 bases and the J segment 4 bases; nucleotides outside the gene matches: 16. Germline lookup yields CDR1 LGHNA and CDR2 YSLEER. The CDR3 region is CASSPQVGQTNDNQPQHF. CDR3 DNA sequence: TGCGCCAGCAGCCCCCAGGTGGGACAGACGAACGATAATCAGCCCCAGCATTTT.

V and J are TRBV4-1 and TRBJ2-5; tentative D call: TRBD2 (5 bases). CDR3 length equals 18 residues. V was clipped by 1 base and J by 5 bases, with 23 bases between them. The germline CDR1 and CDR2 sequences are MGHRA and YSYEKL. This chain's CDR3 is CASSQGWIEGVTRETQYF. The CDR3 region has the DNA TGCGCCAGCAGCCAAGGGTGGATAGAGGGAGTAACGAGGGAGACCCAGTACTTC.

In this sample, this clone turned up once. The rearrangement uses TRBV6-1 and TRBJ1-3, with TRBD1 matching 7 bases. Germline assignment: CDR1 MNHNS and CDR2 SASEGT. V lost 3 bases and J lost 2; bases outside the gene matches: 1. The CDR3 spans 14 residues. This chain's CDR3 is CASSERGPGNTIYF. DNA for the CDR3: TGTGCCAGCAGTGAGAGGGGGCCTGGAAACACCATATATTTT.